The next 7 T cell receptor beta chains were all read from a single sample in a study of T cells in Graves' hyperthyroidism and ophthalmopathy. RNA transcripts yielded amplified TCR beta CDR3 regions. The HTBI primer set served for first-round RT-PCR of the TCR CDR3. In TCRdb, the multiplex PCR reads were re-called with MiXCR into one record per CDR3 protein. The sample holds 620,000 or so distinct CDR3 sequences, roughly 15% seen once. The sequenced material came from blood. The receptors here all came from a woman between 45 and 60 years old with Graves' ophthalmopathy.

The rearrangement links TRBV20-1 to TRBJ2-6, with unresolved D. The germline CDR1 and CDR2 sequences are DFQATT and SNEGSKA (reference sequence). This CDR3 contains 14 residues. Trimming stripped 5 bases from V and 0 bases from J, with 8 bases between. CDR3 region: CSAPRASGANVLTF. As DNA, the CDR3 is TGCAGTGCTCCCCGGGCCTCTGGGGCCAACGTCCTGACTTTC.

The gene calls are TRBV6-2 or TRBV6-3 and TRBJ1-1; no clear D gene. In germline, CDR1 is MNHEY, CDR2 SVGEGT. The CDR3 is 14 amino acids. V was shortened by 6 bases and J by 2 bases, with 13 bases between the two germline ends. The chain's CDR3 is CASSTHAANTEAFF. DNA for the CDR3: TGTGCCAGCAGCACCCATGCGGCTAACACTGAAGCTTTCTTT.

This clonotype has a count of ten or more. This chain uses TRBV20-1 with TRBJ1-2, with D tentatively TRBD1 (5 bases). This CDR3 is built from 12 residues. CDR1 DFQATT and CDR2 SNEGSKA come from the germline V gene (reference sequence). V lost 1 base and J 4 bases, leaving 7 bases between the germline ends. CDR3: CSARAGTYGYTF. In DNA, the CDR3 is TGCAGTGCTAGAGCAGGGACCTATGGCTACACCTTC.

Many counts were recorded for this clonotype. This chain links TRBV7-2 with TRBJ2-1, with D perhaps matching TRBD2 (6 bases). Per germline, CDR1 SGHTA and CDR2 FQGNSA. This CDR3 has 15 residues. V lost 1 base and J lost 9, with 16 bases in between. DNA of the CDR3: TGTGCCAGCAGCTTAGGGGCGGGATCTGGGTCTGAGCAGTTCTTC. It codes for CASSLGAGSGSEQFF. The whole variable domain, remainder taken from reference TRBV7-2 and TRBJ2-1, is GAGVSQSPSNKVTEKGKDVELRCDPISGHTALYWYRQSLGQGLEFLIYFQGNSAPDKSGLPSDRFSAERTGGSVSTLTIQRTQQEDSAVYLCASSLGAGSGSEQFFGPGTRLTVL.

This clonotype was seen a single time. A much larger clonotype is one base distant, so this may be a read error. The rearrangement joins TRBV27 to TRBJ2-2; 8 nucleotides match TRBD1. The CDR3 extends over 16 amino acids. Germline V gene sequence: CDR1 MNHEY, CDR2 SMNVEV (reference sequence). V gave up 5 bases and J gave up 0 bases; unmatched junction bases: 5. The CDR3 DNA is TGTGCCAGCAGTGAAGGACAGGGATCGAACACCGGGGAGCTGTTTTTT. It is translated as CASSEGQGSNTGELFF.

This clonotype was seen ten or more times. The chain uses TRBV29-1 and TRBJ1-1; D is unresolved. The CDR3 covers 13 residues. In germline, CDR1 is SQVTM, CDR2 ANQGSEA. Trimming pared 3 bases from V and 10 bases from J, leaving 18 bases between. In nucleotides, the CDR3 is TGCAGCGTTGAGACCGGTCTCGCGATGGGAGCTTTCTTT. Translation: CSVETGLAMGAFF.

The table lists this clonotype with a count of one. This chain uses TRBV6-4 with TRBJ2-7; 7 bases agree with TRBD1. With V trimmed by 3 bases and J by 5 bases, 4 bases remained unmatched. CDR3 length: 13 residues. Germline V CDR1 and CDR2: MRHNA, SNTAGT. The CDR3: CASSERQGNEQYF. CDR3 nucleotide sequence: TGTGCCAGCAGTGAACGACAGGGTAACGAGCAGTACTTC.